This record covers a single T cell receptor beta chain. Antigen specificity is unknown. Trimming shortened V by 0 bases and J by 3 bases, and 9 bases separated the two germline ends. Germline CDR1 is MNHEY and CDR2 is SVGAGI. There are 14 residues in the CDR3. Focal radiation was given together with CTLA-4 blockade (ipilimumab) to patients with chemo-refractory metastatic non-small-cell lung cancer. The source of the sample is a study of radiotherapy plus CTLA-4 blockade in lung cancer. Across the study: Objective responses were observed in 15% to 20% of patients, and disease control was achieved by 30% to 40%.

Data came from immunoSEQ multiplex PCR; TCRdb stores just in-frame clones and leaves some out. This sample has around 85,000 clones; around 87% occur once, and the top ten carry about 2%. Study findings and constraints: In blood, TCR clones derived from the tumor expanded after radiotherapy plus ipilimumab. How blood T cell clones changed early, along with interferon-beta, reportedly forecast response best.

This receptor was taken from a human donor with non-small cell lung cancer who had a partial response to radiotherapy plus ipilimumab. This specimen was peripheral blood, taken from a patient treated with radiotherapy plus ipilimumab. The gene calls are TRBV6-5 and TRBJ2-7, with D possibly being TRBD2 (5 bases). The CDR3 coding sequence is TGTGCCAGCAGTTACTCGACGAGGGACTACGAGCAGTACTTC. It is translated as CASSYSTRDYEQYF.